The 16 T cell receptor beta chains given below trace back to one sample, sequenced in a study of PD-L1 blockade in urothelial cancer. This table comes from immunoSEQ multiplex PCR, and its TCRdb copy is limited to in-frame clones, with some not included. The sample includes fewer than 85,000 clones, 84% of them seen just once. Time point given: pretreatment peripheral blood. Sequencing used PBMCs, obtained around atezolizumab (anti-PD-L1) treatment. These receptors were collected from a woman in her 70s with urothelial cancer.

The chain carries TRBV14 and TRBJ1-6; TRBD1 is a possible D gene (5 bases). The CDR3 covers 15 residues. With 4 bases removed from V and 7 bases from J, the gap between germline ends came to 14 bases. Germline-derived CDR1 and CDR2 are SGHDN and FVKESK. CDR3 bases: TGTGCCAGCAGCCGAGATAGACAGCCAAATTCACCCCTCCACTTT. It is translated as CASSRDRQPNSPLHF.

The chain recombines TRBV7-2 with TRBJ2-7; a weak D match, TRBD2 (5 bases). Trimming left V 1 base short and J 3 bases short, with 10 bases between. This CDR3 is built from 14 residues. Germline V gives CDR1 SGHTA, CDR2 FQGNSA. CDR3 residues: CASSLVGVFYEQYF. CDR3 DNA: TGTGCCAGCAGCTTAGTCGGGGTTTTCTACGAGCAGTACTTC.

This clone was seen a handful of times. CDR3 region: CASSLDLVANYGYTF. CDR3 in DNA: TGTGCCAGCAGCTTAGATCTAGTCGCTAACTATGGCTACACCTTC. The rearrangement uses TRBV11-2 and TRBJ1-2, with D uncertain. The germline V gene has CDR1 SGHAT and CDR2 FQNNGV. V gave up 0 bases and J gave up 0 bases, with 8 bases separating them. This CDR3 spans 15 amino acids.

This chain joins TRBV5-1 and TRBJ1-1; no definite D call. The CDR3 is made up of 14 amino acids. V was trimmed by 0 bases and J by 1 base, leaving 7 bases between them. Germline loops: CDR1 SGHRS, CDR2 YFSETQ. DNA of the CDR3: TGCGCCAGCAGCTTGGGAGTGTCGAACACTGAAGCTTTCTTT. Its translation: CASSLGVSNTEAFF.

J is TRBJ2-7 and V is TRBV4-1; 9 bases align to TRBD1. The CDR3 is 16 amino acids. Per germline, CDR1 MGHRA and CDR2 YSYEKL. Trimming removed 1 base from V and 3 bases from J; junction bases left unmatched: 7. The CDR3 loop is CASSQAKGQGDYEQYF. The CDR3 DNA follows: TGCGCCAGCAGCCAAGCGAAGGGACAGGGAGACTACGAGCAGTACTTC.

This rearrangement joins TRBV30 to TRBJ2-1; 11 bases fit TRBD2. Germline V gene data show CDR1 as GTSNPN and CDR2 as SVGIG (reference sequence). The junction had 12 bases not matched to a gene; V was cut back by 4 bases and J by 10 bases. This CDR3 spans 15 amino acids. The CDR3 nucleotides read TGTGCCTGGACCCCCGCTAGCGGGAGGAGAGGAGAGCAGTTCTTC. This sequence encodes CAWTPASGRRGEQFF. Combining the CDR3 with reference TRBV30 and TRBJ2-1 gives the whole variable domain SQTIHQWPATLVQPVGSPLSLECTVEGTSNPNLYWYRQAAGRGLQLLFYSVGIGQISSEVPQNLSASRPQDRQFILSSKKLLLSDSGFYLCAWTPASGRRGEQFFGPGTRLTVL.

The genes are TRBV5-3 and TRBJ1-6; 8 bases are a match to TRBD1. TRBV5-3 is reported as an ORF; its role is uncertain. After removal of 0 bases from V and 10 bases from J, the junction contained 15 bases not matched to a gene. The CDR3 totals 18 residues. The CDR3 loop reads CARSLDPRTGRSLSPLHF. The CDR3 DNA reads TGTGCCAGAAGCTTGGACCCTCGGACAGGGAGATCCCTGTCACCCCTCCACTTT.

This clone was seen just once. The chain employs TRBV27 and TRBJ2-7; 12 bases map to TRBD2. Germline V lookup: CDR1 MNHEY, CDR2 SMNVEV (reference sequence). V dropped 8 bases and J dropped 3; count of bases not matched to a gene: 5. This CDR3 is built from 14 residues. The CDR3 region is CASASSGGGYEQYF. The CDR3 coding sequence is TGTGCCAGCGCCTCTAGCGGGGGGGGCTACGAGCAGTACTTC.

In nucleotides, the CDR3 is TGTGCCAGCAGCTTAATGGCAGATAACACTGAAGCTTTCTTT. Its translation: CASSLMADNTEAFF. This chain links TRBV7-3 with TRBJ1-1; D not certain. Trimming removed 1 base at V and 2 bases at J, with 8 bases between. CDR1 is SGHTA, CDR2 FQGTGA, per germline. CDR3 length: 14 amino acids.

The J gene is TRBJ2-3, the V gene TRBV9, with D maybe TRBD2 (6 bases). The CDR3 sequence is 15 residues long. Trimming removed 3 bases at V and 4 bases at J, with 15 bases between. Germline CDR1 reads SGDLS; CDR2 reads YYNGEE. Here the CDR3 reads CASSAGTRIPDTQYF. In DNA form, the CDR3 reads TGTGCCAGCAGCGCGGGGACTCGTATACCAGATACGCAGTATTTT.

The J gene is TRBJ2-5, the V gene TRBV5-4; 9 bases map to TRBD1. The CDR3 is 15 residues long. V gave up 4 bases and J gave up 5 bases; unmatched junction bases: 9. CDR1 is SGHNT, CDR2 YYREEE, per germline (reference sequence). CDR3 in DNA: TGTGCCAGCAGCAAGAGCACAGGGGGCGCGGAGACCCAGTACTTC. Translated: CASSKSTGGAETQYF.

This rearrangement joins TRBV6-6 to TRBJ2-7; 8 nucleotides match TRBD1. This CDR3 spans 14 amino acids. The V segment lost 5 bases and the J segment 5 bases; nucleotides outside the gene matches: 8. CDR1 is MNHNY and CDR2 is SVGAGI in the germline V gene (reference sequence). CDR3 sequence reads: CASSPRQGFDEQYF. The CDR3 DNA follows: TGTGCCAGCAGTCCTCGACAGGGGTTCGACGAGCAGTACTTC.

The chain joins TRBV5-1 to TRBJ2-4; TRBD1 matches 8 bases. Germline trimming cut 0 bases from V and 7 bases from J; bases unmatched to any gene: 0. This CDR3 has 13 amino acids. The V gene's germline CDR1 is SGHRS and CDR2 YFSETQ. The CDR3 DNA is TGCGCCAGCAGCTTGGGGGACAGGAACATTCAGTACTTC. Protein: CASSLGDRNIQYF.

The chain combines TRBV30 with TRBJ2-1, with D tentatively TRBD1 (6 bases). Per germline, CDR1 GTSNPN and CDR2 SVGIG (reference sequence). The V end lost 0 bases, the J end lost 15 bases, and 12 bases lay between the germline ends. The CDR3 is made up of 11 amino acids. This chain's CDR3 is CAWSVGRGRFF. In DNA, the CDR3 is TGTGCCTGGAGTGTTGGCAGGGGAAGGTTCTTC.

The chain links TRBV14 to TRBJ2-4; D might be TRBD2 (5 bases). The CDR3 sequence is 13 residues long. Germline V CDR1 and CDR2: SGHDN, FVKESK. Trimming removed 0 bases from V and 13 bases from J, with 13 bases in between. The CDR3 here is CASSQDWSGKQYF. The CDR3 DNA reads as TGTGCCAGCAGCCAAGACTGGTCGGGGAAGCAGTACTTC.

The chain carries TRBV9 and TRBJ2-3, with D perhaps TRBD2 (6 bases). Trimming removed 0 bases from V and 7 bases from J, with 15 bases in between. In germline, CDR1 is SGDLS, CDR2 YYNGEE. The CDR3 covers 15 residues. The CDR3 region has the DNA TGTGCCAGCAGCGTAGAGGGACTGACGACGAATACGCAGTATTTT. It codes for CASSVEGLTTNTQYF.